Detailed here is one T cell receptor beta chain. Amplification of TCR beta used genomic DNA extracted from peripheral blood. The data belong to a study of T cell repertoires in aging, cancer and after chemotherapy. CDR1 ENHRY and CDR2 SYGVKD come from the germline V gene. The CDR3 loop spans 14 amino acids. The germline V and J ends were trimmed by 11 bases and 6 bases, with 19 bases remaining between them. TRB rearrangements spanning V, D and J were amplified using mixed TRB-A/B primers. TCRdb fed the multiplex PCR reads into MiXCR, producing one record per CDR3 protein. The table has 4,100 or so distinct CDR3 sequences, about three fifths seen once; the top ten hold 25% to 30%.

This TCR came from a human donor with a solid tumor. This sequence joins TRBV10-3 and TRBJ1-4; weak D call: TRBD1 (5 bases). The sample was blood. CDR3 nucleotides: TGTGCCGCCCGTGTGGGGCCTTCAGATGAAAAACTGTTTTTT. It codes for CAARVGPSDEKLFF.